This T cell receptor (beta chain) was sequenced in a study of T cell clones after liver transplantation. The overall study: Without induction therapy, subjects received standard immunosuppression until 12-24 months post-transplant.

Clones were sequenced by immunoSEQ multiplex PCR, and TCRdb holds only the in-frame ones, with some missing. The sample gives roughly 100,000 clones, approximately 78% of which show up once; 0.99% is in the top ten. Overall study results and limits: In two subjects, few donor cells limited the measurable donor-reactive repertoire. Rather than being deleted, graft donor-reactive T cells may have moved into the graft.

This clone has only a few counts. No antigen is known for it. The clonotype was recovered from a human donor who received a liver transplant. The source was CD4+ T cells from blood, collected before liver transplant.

DNA of the CDR3: TGTGCCAGCAGCGGGACAGGGGGCACAGATACGCAGTATTTT. It encodes CASSGTGGTDTQYF. The chain recombines TRBV28 with TRBJ2-3, with 10 bases that match TRBD1. The CDR3 is 14 amino acids. Trimming at V came to 6 bases and at J to 1 base, leaving 1 base not matched to a gene. Germline loops: CDR1 MDHEN, CDR2 SYDVKM.